The 14 T cell receptor beta chains in this list originate from one sample, sequenced in a study of blood T cell repertoires in COVID-19 (TCRdb year 2020). Libraries were made using the immunoSEQ multiplex PCR assay. In its TCRdb copy, this immuneACCESS table keeps in-frame sequences only and misses some clones. Where compared with another copy, unresolved V genes explain less than half of these, and the others have no known cause. The sample table shows approximately 170,000 clones, and around 84% are seen once. The ten biggest clones cover approximately 8.4% of the sample. Sequences were obtained from PBMCs or T cells enriched from blood (not recorded which). Receptors were obtained from a woman aged 45 to 65 who had recovered from COVID-19.

The chain carries TRBV4-2 and TRBJ2-3; 10 positions agree with TRBD2. Germline CDR1 and CDR2: LGHNA and YNFKEQ. J gave up 3 bases and V 0 bases, and 3 bases lay outside the gene matches. The CDR3 spans 16 residues. The CDR3 is CASSQDLTSGTDTQYF. The CDR3 DNA sequence: TGTGCCAGCAGCCAAGATCTGACTAGCGGGACAGATACGCAGTATTTT.

The V call is TRBV3-1 (or the pseudogene TRBV3-2), the J call TRBJ1-2; D is uncertain. CDR1 is LGHDT, CDR2 YNNKEL, per germline (reference sequence). CDR3 length: 13 residues. Trimming removed 3 bases at V and 6 bases at J, with 11 bases between. CDR3: CASSQAGLNGYTF. The DNA for the CDR3 is TGTGCCAGCAGCCAGGCAGGTTTGAATGGCTACACCTTC.

The CDR3 region has the DNA TGCGCCAGCAGCTCGGACAGGGGAAAAGAGACCCAGTACTTC. Its translation: CASSSDRGKETQYF. J is TRBJ2-5 and V is TRBV5-1; 9 bases align to TRBD1. The ends lost 3 bases at V and 3 bases at J; junction bases unmatched: 3. The CDR3 runs 14 residues. From germline, CDR1 is SGHRS and CDR2 YFSETQ. The whole variable domain, filled in from reference TRBV5-1 and TRBJ2-5, reads KAGVTQTPRYLIKTRGQQVTLSCSPISGHRSVSWYQQTPGQGLQFLFEYFSETQRNKGNFPGRFSGRQFSNSRSEMNVSTLELGDSALYLCASSSDRGKETQYFGPGTRLLVL.

V usage is TRBV6-5 and J usage is TRBJ2-7; 7 bases are shared with TRBD1. The V gene end was trimmed by 7 bases and the J gene end by 4 bases; junction bases not matched to a gene: 13. The CDR3 runs to 15 residues. Germline loops: CDR1 MNHEY, CDR2 SVGAGI. The CDR3: CASTPRGGGPYEQYF. The CDR3 nucleotides read TGTGCCAGCACCCCTAGAGGGGGCGGGCCTTACGAGCAGTACTTC.

This CDR3 reads CASSQDGQGNNSPLHF. The CDR3 DNA is TGTGCCAGCAGCCAAGATGGGCAGGGCAATAATTCACCCCTCCACTTT. The rearrangement joins TRBV3-1 (or the pseudogene TRBV3-2) to TRBJ1-6; a weak D match, TRBD1 (5 bases). Germline-derived CDR1 and CDR2 are LGHDT and YNNKEL (reference sequence). Between the trimmed V and J ends, which lost 0 bases and 5 bases, there was a span of 11 bases. The CDR3 is 16 residues long.

There are a few counts of this clone. The V gene is TRBV9, the J gene TRBJ1-1, with 10 bases lining up with TRBD1. The CDR3 loop spans 16 amino acids. Trimming at V came to 4 bases and at J to 4 bases, leaving 10 bases not matched to a gene. Germline V gives CDR1 SGDLS, CDR2 YYNGEE. The CDR3 nucleotides are TGTGCCAGCAGCTTTGGGACAGGGGATTTGGGCACTGAAGCTTTCTTT. As protein: CASSFGTGDLGTEAFF.

This clone has a handful of counts. The chain combines TRBV3-1 (or the pseudogene TRBV3-2) with TRBJ1-4; 7 bases are a match to TRBD1. Losses at the gene ends were 3 bases for V and 10 bases for J; bases not matched to a gene: 8. CDR1 LGHDT and CDR2 YNNKEL come from the germline V gene (reference sequence). The CDR3 length is 14 residues. The CDR3 bases are TGTGCCAGCAGCCAGGGGACAGTTCAGGGAAAACTGTTTTTT. Translation: CASSQGTVQGKLFF.

This clone was observed a single time. The chain combines TRBV27 with TRBJ1-2; possible D gene TRBD1, 5 bases. Germline V gives CDR1 MNHEY, CDR2 SMNVEV (reference sequence). The CDR3 consists of 14 residues. The V and J ends lost 6 bases and 4 bases respectively, with 15 bases between them. The CDR3 loop reads CASRFQGRFYGYTF. CDR3 nucleotide sequence: TGTGCCAGCAGGTTTCAGGGCAGGTTCTATGGCTACACCTTC.

The genes are TRBV28 and TRBJ2-7, with a possible D match to TRBD2 (6 bases). This CDR3 region has 14 residues. Trimming stripped 7 bases from V and 6 bases from J, with 19 bases between. Germline V lookup: CDR1 MDHEN, CDR2 SYDVKM. The CDR3 DNA is TGTGCCAGCACGGTCTCCTGGGGAGGCGGCGAGCAGTACTTC. It yields the protein CASTVSWGGGEQYF.

This chain joins TRBV4-3 and TRBJ2-2; 9 nucleotides match TRBD1. The CDR3 is 15 residues long. V dropped 6 bases and J dropped 4; count of bases not matched to a gene: 6. CDR1 and CDR2 (germline): LGHNA, YSLEER. In DNA form, the CDR3 reads TGCGCCAGCAGACTACAGGGGGCCGTCACCGGGGAGCTGTTTTTT. It is translated as CASRLQGAVTGELFF.

The CDR3: CASSQSTPTDTQYF. The CDR3 DNA reads as TGTGCCAGCAGCCAGAGCACCCCCACAGATACGCAGTATTTT. This sequence joins TRBV3-1 (or the pseudogene TRBV3-2) and TRBJ2-3; D is undetermined. This CDR3 spans 14 amino acids. Trimming removed 3 bases at V and 2 bases at J, with 9 bases between. Germline V gene lookup returns CDR1 LGHDT and CDR2 YNNKEL (reference sequence).

V usage is TRBV7-2 and J usage is TRBJ2-3, with TRBD2 matching over 10 bases. The CDR3 extends over 15 amino acids. The trim removed 5 bases at V and 2 bases at J, leaving 4 bases unmatched. Per the germline V gene, CDR1 is SGHTA and CDR2 is FQGNSA. CDR3 sequence: CASSLSGGPTDTQYF. Written as DNA, the CDR3 is TGTGCCAGCAGCCTTAGCGGGGGGCCCACAGATACGCAGTATTTT.

The chain is built from TRBV28 and TRBJ2-7, with a possible D match to TRBD1 (6 bases). Germline loops: CDR1 MDHEN, CDR2 SYDVKM. The CDR3 contains 15 residues. Trimming left V 4 bases short and J 3 bases short, with 16 bases between. The CDR3 coding sequence is TGTGCCAGCAGTTCTGGGGGCAGGACGAACTACGAGCAGTACTTC. Protein: CASSSGGRTNYEQYF.

This chain uses TRBV6-5 with TRBJ1-2; D perhaps matches TRBD1 (6 bases). The CDR3 totals 14 residues. V lost 8 bases, J lost 2 bases, and 15 bases lay in between. From germline, CDR1 is MNHEY and CDR2 SVGAGI. This chain's CDR3 is CASVFLQGNYGYTF. CDR3 in DNA: TGTGCCAGCGTCTTTCTCCAGGGGAACTATGGCTACACCTTC.